Listed below are T cell receptor beta chains from one sample, sequenced in a study of response to subunit inactivated influenza vaccine. One entry per CDR3 protein results from TCRdb running MiXCR on the RT-PCR reads. In the table there are roughly 500,000 distinct CDR3 sequences, about 17% of which are singletons. Sequenced material: CD4+ T cells sorted from PBMCs, taken less than 30 months after vaccination. The receptor set was obtained from a man between 50 and 70 years old who received an inactivated influenza vaccine. Both conserved end residues are part of each CDR3. A D gene is named only where the DNA matches it firmly. Only part of the rows carry a size: once, few, many, or a class if the clone is expanded.

- | 14 | once | TRBJ1-1 | TRBV9 | TGTGCCAGCAGCGTAGTTGGGGGGCGTGGAGAAGCTTTCTTT | CASSVVGGRGEAFF
- | 15 | - | TRBJ2-1 | TRBV6-2/TRBV6-3 | TGTGCCAGCACCATAGGAGGGGGATACAACAATGAGCAGTTCTTC | CASTIGGGYNNEQFF
TRBD1 | 17 | - | TRBJ1-5 | TRBV12-3/TRBV12-4 | TGTGCCAGCAGTTTGGTTTTGGGCAGGGGGCGGAATCAGCCCCAGCATTTT | CASSLVLGRGRNQPQHF
- | 14 | - | TRBJ2-2 | TRBV29-1 | TGCAGCGTTGAAACCGAAGCGAACACCGGGGAGCTGTTTTTT | CSVETEANTGELFF
- | 14 | - | TRBJ2-5 | TRBV5-1 | TGCGCCAGCAGCTTGGGTTCAGGAAAAGAGACCCAGTACTTC | CASSLGSGKETQYF
- | 14 | - | TRBJ2-3 | TRBV9 | TGTGCCAGCAGCGTAGCAGGCTTCACAGATACGCAGTATTTT | CASSVAGFTDTQYF
- | 17 | few | TRBJ1-1 | TRBV6-1 | TGTGCCAGCAGTGAAGCGCTTCAAGGCAGAGGAGACACTGAAGCTTTCTTT | CASSEALQGRGDTEAFF
- | 15 | - | TRBJ2-1 | TRBV5-1 | TGCGCCAGCAGCGCCAGTCCGACACTTTACAATGAGCAGTTCTTC | CASSASPTLYNEQFF
- | 14 | - | TRBJ2-7 | TRBV12-3/TRBV12-4 | TGTGCCAGCTCTGGGACGGTTGTGTCCTACGAGCAGTACTTC | CASSGTVVSYEQYF
TRBD1 | 18 | once | TRBJ2-7 | TRBV11-1 | TGTGCCAGCAGCTACAAGAGACCCGGGACAGGGGTTCGTTACGAGCAGTACTTC | CASSYKRPGTGVRYEQYF
- | 13 | - | TRBJ1-2 | TRBV6-1 | TGTGCCAGCAGTGAACCCGGCAGGGATGGCTACACCTTC | CASSEPGRDGYTF
TRBD2 | 17 | - | TRBJ2-1 | TRBV5-1 | TGCGCCAGCAGCTTGGGAAGGCTAGCGGGGGCTAACAATGAGCAGTTCTTC | CASSLGRLAGANNEQFF
- | 14 | - | TRBJ2-1 | TRBV20-1 | TGTAGTGCCGACGGGTCGGACTCCTACAATGAGCAGTTCTTC | CSADGSDSYNEQFF
- | 14 | few | TRBJ1-6 | TRBV5-1 | TGCGCCAGCAGCTTGGAGGGGGGAAATTCACCCCTCCACTTT | CASSLEGGNSPLHF
- | 15 | few | TRBJ2-2 | TRBV7-2 | TGTGCCAGCACCTCGGGTTGGGGGTACACCGGGGAGCTGTTTTTT | CASTSGWGYTGELFF
TRBD1 | 16 | - | TRBJ2-1 | TRBV7-9 | TGTGCCAGCAGCTTATCCAGGGGGCTCACCCACAATGAGCAGTTCTTC | CASSLSRGLTHNEQFF
TRBD2 | 14 | - | TRBJ2-7 | TRBV6-2/TRBV6-3 | TGTGCCAGCAGTTACTCGGGACTAGAAGCAAGGCAGTACTTC | CASSYSGLEARQYF
- | 12 | - | TRBJ2-1 | TRBV7-2 | TGTGCCAGCAGGAGAGCAAACAATGAGCAGTTCTTC | CASRRANNEQFF
- | 15 | few | TRBJ2-1 | TRBV11-2 | TGTGCCAGCAGCTTAGAGGGCCCCTCCTACAATGAGCAGTTCTTC | CASSLEGPSYNEQFF
TRBD1 | 15 | few | TRBJ2-2 | TRBV30 | TGTGCCTGGAAGAACAGGGGCCCCGACACCGGGGAGCTGTTTTTT | CAWKNRGPDTGELFF
- | 15 | few | TRBJ2-3 | TRBV25-1 | TGTGCCAGCAGTGAAAACCAAGGTATCGCAGATACGCAGTATTTT | CASSENQGIADTQYF
- | 16 | - | TRBJ2-1 | TRBV4-1 | TGCGCCAGCAGCCCCTACATAGGGGTCGCCTCGAATGAGCAGTTCTTC | CASSPYIGVASNEQFF
- | 14 | few | TRBJ2-5 | TRBV4-3 | TGCGCCAGCAGCCAAGGGACAGATCAAGAGACCCAGTACTTC | CASSQGTDQETQYF
- | 15 | - | TRBJ1-5 | TRBV20-1 | TGCAGTGCTAGGAGGGGTGGAAGCGGCAATCAGCCCCAGCATTTT | CSARRGGSGNQPQHF
- | 12 | - | TRBJ1-2 | TRBV20-1 | TGCATAAGGCAGGGTAGAGACTATGGCTACACCTTC | CIRQGRDYGYTF
- | 17 | many | TRBJ2-1 | TRBV7-2 | TGTGCCAGCAGCTTAGCAGTAGGGCATAGCTCCTACAATGAGCAGTTCTTC | CASSLAVGHSSYNEQFF
- | 14 | few | TRBJ1-3 | TRBV5-5 | TGTGCCAGCAGCTTGGTACAGTTCGGAAACACCATATATTTT | CASSLVQFGNTIYF
TRBD1 | 19 | - | TRBJ2-1 | TRBV11-2 | TGTGCCAGCAGCTCGCCGGGACAGGGGGGCCTCGGCTCCTACAATGAGCAGTTCTTC | CASSSPGQGGLGSYNEQFF